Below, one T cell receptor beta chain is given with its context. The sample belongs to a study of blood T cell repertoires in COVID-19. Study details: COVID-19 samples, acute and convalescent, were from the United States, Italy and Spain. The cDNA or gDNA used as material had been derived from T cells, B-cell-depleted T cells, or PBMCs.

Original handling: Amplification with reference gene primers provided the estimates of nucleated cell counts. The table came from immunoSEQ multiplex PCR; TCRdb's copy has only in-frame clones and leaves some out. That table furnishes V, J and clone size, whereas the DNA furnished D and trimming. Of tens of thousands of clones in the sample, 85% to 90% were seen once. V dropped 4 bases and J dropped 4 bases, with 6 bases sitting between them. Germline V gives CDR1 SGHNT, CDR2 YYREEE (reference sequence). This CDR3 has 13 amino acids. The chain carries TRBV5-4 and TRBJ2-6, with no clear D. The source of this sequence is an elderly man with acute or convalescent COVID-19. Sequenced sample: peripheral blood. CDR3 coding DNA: TGTGCCAGCAGCCCCGTGGGGGCCAACGTCCTGACTTTC. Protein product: CASSPVGANVLTF.